This T cell receptor (beta chain) was captured in a study of graft-versus-host responses after intestinal transplantation. Across the study: All recipients were given anti-thymocyte globulin induction, and tacrolimus and steroids were then administered for around three years.

Repertoires were generated with immunoSEQ multiplex PCR, while TCRdb's copy carries only in-frame clones and drops some. The data hold 40,000 or so clones, with more than 85% observed a single time. In regard to this clone: Its cognate antigen is unknown.

Study observations and caveats: High graft-versus-host to host-versus-graft T cell clonal ratios marked allografts of patients with graft-donor macrochimerism.

With 2 bases clipped from V and 0 bases from J, the junction kept 7 bases outside the gene matches. Looked up from germline, CDR1 is SGHRS and CDR2 is YFSETQ. There are 18 residues in the CDR3. The TCR comes from a human donor who was the organ donor for an intestinal transplant. The rearrangement joins TRBV5-1 to TRBJ2-6; 8 bases agree with TRBD2. The input for sequencing was unstimulated CD8+ T cells sorted from spleen or lymph node cells, taken before transplant. The CDR3 is CASSFSGNTHSGANVLTF. The DNA of the CDR3 is TGCGCCAGCAGCTTTAGCGGGAACACCCACTCTGGGGCCAACGTCCTGACTTTC.